The 28 T cell receptor beta chains in this list originate from one sample, sequenced in a study of CD4 T cells in relation to SARS-CoV-2 and coronaviruses. Before the COVID-19 pandemic, during about 2011-2019, CD4+ T cells were taken from unexposed donors. After approximately ten days of culture, CD4+ T cells were isolated. Antigens of these TCRs are unknown. Here immunoSEQ multiplex PCR was the method, and the copy in TCRdb shows in-frame clones only, minus some. The repertoire holds under 25,000 clones, about 70% seen once, with approximately 16% in the top ten. Sequencing was done on a sample of CD4+ T cells from PBMCs, cultured in vitro. The source of these receptors is a human donor in good health.

The V and J genes are TRBV5-1 and TRBJ2-5; 7 positions match TRBD1. V lost 0 bases, J lost 1 base, and 3 bases stayed unmatched. Germline assignment: CDR1 SGHRS and CDR2 YFSETQ. This CDR3 contains 15 residues. The CDR3 DNA reads as TGCGCCAGCAGCTTGGGGACAGGTTTCCAAGAGACCCAGTACTTC. Its protein product is CASSLGTGFQETQYF.

The CDR3 DNA reads as TGTGCCAGCAGTTTTTCAGAACTAGCGGGGGCTTGGGATGAGCAGTTCTTC. Translating it yields CASSFSELAGAWDEQFF. The chain has TRBV2 and TRBJ2-1; 11 nucleotides align to TRBD2. J gave up 8 bases and V 5 bases, and 14 bases lay outside the gene matches. The CDR3 totals 17 residues. CDR1 is SNHLY and CDR2 is FYNNEI in the germline V gene.

This chain joins TRBV9 and TRBJ1-5; D possibly corresponds to TRBD1 (5 bases). Germline assignment: CDR1 SGDLS and CDR2 YYNGEE. The CDR3 extends over 15 amino acids. The V gene lost 3 bases and the J gene lost 2 bases, with 12 bases spanning the gap. CDR3 amino acids: CASSATGLRNQPQHF. CDR3 coding DNA: TGTGCCAGCAGCGCTACGGGGCTGCGCAATCAGCCCCAGCATTTT.

This clone came up a few times. The chain couples TRBV7-8 to TRBJ2-7; 7 bases agree with TRBD2. Trimming took 4 bases from V and 2 from J; bases not matched to a gene: 8. Looked up from germline, CDR1 is SGHVS and CDR2 is FQNEAQ. The CDR3 contains 15 residues. CDR3 sequence: CASSYKAGKTYEQYF. CDR3 coding DNA: TGTGCCAGCAGCTACAAAGCGGGAAAGACCTACGAGCAGTACTTC.

This clone was counted only a few times. The V and J genes are TRBV2 and TRBJ2-3; D might be TRBD2 (5 bases). The V and J ends lost 0 bases and 6 bases respectively, with 7 bases between them. This CDR3 has 13 amino acids. Germline V gene data show CDR1 as SNHLY and CDR2 as FYNNEI. The CDR3 spells CASSEAERDTQYF. For the CDR3, the DNA is TGTGCCAGCAGTGAAGCTGAGCGGGATACGCAGTATTTT.

This clone was observed a few times. The rearrangement joins TRBV12-3 or TRBV12-4 to TRBJ2-7, with D maybe TRBD2 (5 bases). The CDR3 is 13 residues long. Trimming stripped 3 bases from V and 4 bases from J, with 10 bases between. The CDR3 is CASSFLDSYEQYF. In DNA, the CDR3 is TGTGCCAGCAGTTTCTTGGACTCGTACGAGCAGTACTTC.

V gene TRBV7-2 combines with J gene TRBJ2-5; 8 bases fit TRBD2. Germline CDR1 is SGHTA and CDR2 is FQGNSA. The CDR3 totals 15 residues. After removal of 4 bases from V and 7 bases from J, the junction contained 11 bases not matched to a gene. CDR3 protein: CASSWGLGRGGTQYF. The CDR3 nucleotides read TGTGCCAGCAGCTGGGGACTGGGCCGGGGGGGGACCCAGTACTTC.

The table lists this clone with a count of one. The gene calls are TRBV4-1 and TRBJ2-1; possibly TRBD2 for D (5 bases). The CDR3 is 18 amino acids. V dropped 2 bases and J dropped 4 bases, with 21 bases sitting between them. Germline lookup yields CDR1 MGHRA and CDR2 YSYEKL. CDR3 in DNA: TGCGCCAGCAGCCAAACCCCGAGGGTACTCCCCAATTACAATGAGCAGTTCTTC. Translated: CASSQTPRVLPNYNEQFF.

V gene TRBV18 combines with J gene TRBJ2-2; 13 nucleotides line up with TRBD2. V was pared by 3 bases and J by 5 bases, with 6 bases of the junction left unmatched. Germline V gene sequence: CDR1 KGHSH, CDR2 LQKENI. The CDR3 loop spans 17 amino acids. DNA of the CDR3: TGTGCCAGCTCACCCGGGACTAGCGGGATCGGGACCGGGGAGCTGTTTTTT. This translates into CASSPGTSGIGTGELFF.

This clone is a singleton in its sample. The rearrangement links TRBV21-1 to TRBJ1-2; no DNA check was done on the table's D call, TRBD1. TRBV21-1 is listed as a pseudogene. This CDR3 contains 18 residues. CDR3 residues: CASSKVGGQGAGGYGYTF. In DNA, the CDR3 is TGTGCCAGCAGCAAAGTTGGCGGCCAGGGGGCAGGTGGCTATGGCTACACCTTC.

The V and J genes are TRBV4-3 and TRBJ2-3, with 9 bases lining up with TRBD2. With 2 bases clipped from V and 0 bases from J, the junction kept 6 bases outside the gene matches. CDR3 length equals 17 residues. CDR1 is LGHNA and CDR2 is YSLEER in the germline V gene. The DNA of the CDR3 is TGCGCCAGCAGCCAAATGCGGGGGGGTGCTAGCACAGATACGCAGTATTTT. This encodes CASSQMRGGASTDTQYF.

Concerning this clone itself: The junction departs from the called germline gene at one end, perhaps through a read error. This chain connects TRBV5-6 to TRBJ1-4; TRBD1 matches 7 bases. The V gene's germline CDR1 is SGHDT and CDR2 YYEEEE. The CDR3 length is 14 residues. CDR3 bases: TGTGCCAGCAGCGGGACAGCAACAAATGAAAAACTGTTTTTT. It translates to CASSGTATNEKLFF.

V usage is TRBV10-3 and J usage is TRBJ2-3; tentatively, D is TRBD1 or TRBD2 (6 bases each). Deletions cut 8 bases from V and 2 bases from J, with 20 bases between. The germline V gene encodes CDR1 ENHRY and CDR2 SYGVKD. The CDR3 contains 16 residues. The CDR3 protein is CAIGRYRDTTTDTQYF. In DNA, the CDR3 is TGTGCCATCGGGAGGTACCGGGACACAACCACAGATACGCAGTATTTT.

This chain connects TRBV11-3 to TRBJ2-1, with TRBD1 as a possible D gene (6 bases). V gave up 5 bases and J gave up 2 bases, with 10 bases separating them. Germline V CDR1 and CDR2: SGHNT, YENEEA. The CDR3 sequence is 14 residues long. CDR3 amino acids: CASSLGQTYNEQFF. The CDR3 DNA follows: TGTGCCAGCAGCCTCGGACAGACCTACAATGAGCAGTTCTTC.

The genes are TRBV19 and TRBJ2-6, with 8 bases lining up with TRBD1. CDR1 is LNHDA and CDR2 is SQIVND in the germline V gene (reference sequence). The CDR3 sequence is 17 residues long. Germline trimming cut 1 base from V and 2 bases from J; bases unmatched to any gene: 4. CDR3 sequence: CASSIVQGAPGANVLTF. The DNA of the CDR3 is TGTGCCAGTAGTATAGTTCAGGGGGCGCCTGGGGCCAACGTCCTGACTTTC.

This clone has only a few counts. This chain joins TRBV12-1 and TRBJ2-5; the table's TRBD2 call for D was not verified on the DNA. TRBV12-1 is reported as a pseudogene. The CDR3 runs to 15 residues. This CDR3 reads CASSFVPGLEETQYF. The CDR3 region has the DNA TGTGCCAGCAGCTTTGTCCCCGGACTAGAAGAGACCCAGTACTTC.

The V call is TRBV5-6, the J call TRBJ2-7; D gene ambiguous. The V and J ends lost 4 bases and 3 bases respectively, with 11 bases between them. CDR3 length: 13 amino acids. Germline V gene data show CDR1 as SGHDT and CDR2 as YYEEEE. Here the CDR3 reads CASSSPIGYEQYF. For the CDR3, the DNA is TGTGCCAGCAGCAGTCCTATCGGCTACGAGCAGTACTTC.

The chain links TRBV2 to TRBJ2-4, with 8 bases identical to TRBD2. With V trimmed by 8 bases and J by 2 bases, 5 bases remained unmatched. CDR1 is SNHLY and CDR2 is FYNNEI in the germline V gene. There are 14 residues in the CDR3. The CDR3 loop reads CASSGGGTKNIQYF. DNA of the CDR3: TGTGCCAGCTCCGGGGGGGGGACCAAAAACATTCAGTACTTC.

This clone occurred a few times. J is TRBJ2-2 and V is TRBV5-1; 7 bases line up with TRBD2. J gave up 2 bases and V 7 bases, and 5 bases lay outside the gene matches. CDR3 length: 14 residues. Germline V gives CDR1 SGHRS, CDR2 YFSETQ. CDR3 sequence reads: CASLERGNTGELFF. Here the CDR3 DNA reads TGCGCCAGCCTTGAGCGGGGCAACACCGGGGAGCTGTTTTTT.

The CDR3 sequence: CAWSGGQGASPLHF. CDR3 nucleotide sequence: TGTGCCTGGAGTGGGGGACAGGGGGCCTCACCCCTCCACTTT. V is TRBV30 and J is TRBJ1-6, with 12 bases fitting TRBD1. The CDR3 loop spans 14 amino acids. The V gene end was trimmed by 1 base and the J gene end by 10 bases; junction bases not matched to a gene: 2. Per germline, CDR1 GTSNPN and CDR2 SVGIG (reference sequence). Supplemented by reference TRBV30 and TRBJ1-6, the full variable domain reads SQTIHQWPATLVQPVGSPLSLECTVEGTSNPNLYWYRQAAGRGLQLLFYSVGIGQISSEVPQNLSASRPQDRQFILSSKKLLLSDSGFYLCAWSGGQGASPLHFGNGTRLTVT.

This chain connects TRBV10-1 to TRBJ1-4; 8 bases are shared with TRBD1. Germline V gene data show CDR1 as WNHNN and CDR2 as SYGVQD (reference sequence). With 3 bases clipped from V and 0 bases from J, the junction kept 6 bases outside the gene matches. This CDR3 is built from 17 residues. The CDR3 DNA reads as TGCGCCAGCAGTGAATCGGACAGGGCGGCAACTAATGAAAAACTGTTTTTT. Translating it yields CASSESDRAATNEKLFF.

The V call is TRBV19, the J call TRBJ2-1; D is perhaps TRBD1 (5 bases). Deletions cut 1 base from V and 7 bases from J, with 14 bases between. Germline lookup yields CDR1 LNHDA and CDR2 SQIVND (reference sequence). The CDR3 loop spans 15 amino acids. The CDR3 nucleotides read TGTGCCAGTAGTATAGTGTCAGGGCCCCAAAATGAGCAGTTCTTC. Its protein is CASSIVSGPQNEQFF.

This chain links TRBV19 with TRBJ1-2; tentatively, D is TRBD1 (5 bases). There are 14 residues in the CDR3. Trimming shortened V by 2 bases and J by 3 bases, and 10 bases separated the two germline ends. Germline V CDR1 and CDR2: LNHDA, SQIVND (reference sequence). The CDR3 reads CASSISSRDYGYTF. The DNA for the CDR3 is TGTGCCAGTAGTATATCCTCCAGGGACTATGGCTACACCTTC.

This clone has a handful of counts. V is TRBV19 and J is TRBJ1-5; tentatively, D is TRBD1 (5 bases). CDR1 LNHDA and CDR2 SQIVND come from the germline V gene (reference sequence). The CDR3 contains 13 residues. Trimming pared 3 bases from V and 7 bases from J, leaving 10 bases between. CDR3 loop: CASSMVGDQPQHF. In DNA form, the CDR3 reads TGTGCCAGTAGTATGGTGGGGGACCAGCCCCAGCATTTT.

The V call is TRBV2, the J call TRBJ1-1, with D possibly matching TRBD1 (6 bases). Trimming cost V 0 bases and J 1 base, with 12 bases left between them. Germline lookup yields CDR1 SNHLY and CDR2 FYNNEI. CDR3 length: 16 residues. CDR3 sequence: CASSEARGAGNTEAFF. The CDR3 nucleotides are TGTGCCAGCAGTGAAGCGAGGGGGGCTGGGAACACTGAAGCTTTCTTT.

The rearrangement links TRBV9 to TRBJ2-5, with 7 bases aligning to TRBD2. Germline CDR1 and CDR2: SGDLS and YYNGEE. This CDR3 has 17 residues. Losses at the gene ends were 2 bases for V and 5 bases for J; bases not matched to a gene: 15. CDR3 amino acids: CASSVRGSGEFVETQYF. The CDR3 nucleotides are TGTGCCAGCAGCGTTCGTGGGAGCGGGGAATTTGTCGAGACCCAGTACTTC.

This clone turned up a few times. The chain has TRBV4-3 and TRBJ1-1; TRBD1 might be the D (5 bases). This CDR3 comprises 13 residues. V lost 8 bases, J lost 4 bases, and 14 bases lay in between. Germline V lookup: CDR1 LGHNA, CDR2 YSLEER. DNA for the CDR3: TGCGCCAGCGGGGGGGGTATGAGCACTGAAGCTTTCTTT. Its protein is CASGGGMSTEAFF.

The chain recombines TRBV19 with TRBJ2-4, with 7 bases fitting TRBD2. The germline CDR1 and CDR2 sequences are LNHDA and SQIVND (reference sequence). J was trimmed by 0 bases and V by 1 base; bases with no gene match: 12. This CDR3 comprises 19 residues. The CDR3 is CASSIVPAGTPLAKNIQYF. The CDR3 DNA sequence: TGTGCCAGTAGTATAGTCCCAGCGGGGACTCCTCTAGCCAAAAACATTCAGTACTTC.